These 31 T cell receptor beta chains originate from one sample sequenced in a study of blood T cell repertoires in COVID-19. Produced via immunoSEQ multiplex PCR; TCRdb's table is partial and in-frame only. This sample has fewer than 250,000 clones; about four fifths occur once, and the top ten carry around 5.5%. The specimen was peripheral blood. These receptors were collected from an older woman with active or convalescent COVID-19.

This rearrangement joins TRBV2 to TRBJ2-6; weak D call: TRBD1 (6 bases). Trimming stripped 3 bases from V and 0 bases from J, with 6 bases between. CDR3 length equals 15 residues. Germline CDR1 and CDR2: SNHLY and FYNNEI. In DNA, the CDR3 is TGTGCCAGCAGTGACAGGGGCTCTGGGGCCAACGTCCTGACTTTC. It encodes CASSDRGSGANVLTF.

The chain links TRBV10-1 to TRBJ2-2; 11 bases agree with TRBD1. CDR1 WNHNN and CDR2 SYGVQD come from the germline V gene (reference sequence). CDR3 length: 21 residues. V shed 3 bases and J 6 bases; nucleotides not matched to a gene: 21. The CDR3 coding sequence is TGCGCCAGCAGTGACCCCCCGGACAGGGGGCGGAAGTTGTTGTGGGCCGGGGAGCTGTTTTTT. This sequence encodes CASSDPPDRGRKLLWAGELFF.

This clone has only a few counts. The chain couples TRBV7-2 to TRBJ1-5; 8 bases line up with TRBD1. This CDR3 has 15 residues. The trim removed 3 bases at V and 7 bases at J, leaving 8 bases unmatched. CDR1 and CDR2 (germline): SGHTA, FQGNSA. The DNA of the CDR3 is TGTGCCAGCAGCTTCTCCAGGGGGCACGGGCAGCCCCAGCATTTT. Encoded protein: CASSFSRGHGQPQHF.

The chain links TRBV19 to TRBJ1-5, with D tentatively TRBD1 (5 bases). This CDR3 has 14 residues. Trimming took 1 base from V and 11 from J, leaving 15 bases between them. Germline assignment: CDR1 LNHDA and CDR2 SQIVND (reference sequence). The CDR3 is CASSIVRGGSAQHF. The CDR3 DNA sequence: TGTGCCAGTAGTATAGTGCGGGGGGGTTCAGCCCAGCATTTT. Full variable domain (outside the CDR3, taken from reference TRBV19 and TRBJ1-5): DGGITQSPKYLFRKEGQNVTLSCEQNLNHDAMYWYRQDPGQGLRLIYYSQIVNDFQKGDIAEGYSVSREKKESFPLTVTSAQKNPTAFYLCASSIVRGGSAQHFGDGTRLSIL.

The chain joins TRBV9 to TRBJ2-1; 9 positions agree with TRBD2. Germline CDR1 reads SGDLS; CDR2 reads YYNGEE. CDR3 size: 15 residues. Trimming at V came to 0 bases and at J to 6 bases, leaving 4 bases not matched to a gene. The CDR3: CASSVGLAGTNEQFF. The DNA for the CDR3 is TGTGCCAGCAGCGTAGGGCTAGCGGGAACCAATGAGCAGTTCTTC.

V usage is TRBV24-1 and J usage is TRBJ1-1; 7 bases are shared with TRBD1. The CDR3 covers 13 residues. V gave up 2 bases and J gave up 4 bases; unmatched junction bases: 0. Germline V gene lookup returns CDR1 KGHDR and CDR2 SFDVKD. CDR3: CATSDSGGTEAFF. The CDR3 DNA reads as TGTGCCACCAGTGATTCAGGGGGCACTGAAGCTTTCTTT.

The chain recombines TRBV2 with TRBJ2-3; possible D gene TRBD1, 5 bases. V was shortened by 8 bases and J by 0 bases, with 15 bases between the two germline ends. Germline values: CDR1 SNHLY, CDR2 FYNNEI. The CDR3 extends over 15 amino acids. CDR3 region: CASPARTGSTDTQYF. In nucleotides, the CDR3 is TGTGCCAGCCCCGCCCGCACAGGCAGCACAGATACGCAGTATTTT.

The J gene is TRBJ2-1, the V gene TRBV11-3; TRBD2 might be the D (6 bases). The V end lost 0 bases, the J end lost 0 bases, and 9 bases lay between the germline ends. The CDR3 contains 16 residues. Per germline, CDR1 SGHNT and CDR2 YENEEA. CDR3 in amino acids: CASSLDGEDSYNEQFF. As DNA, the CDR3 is TGTGCCAGCAGCTTAGATGGGGAGGACTCCTACAATGAGCAGTTCTTC.

The CDR3 DNA follows: TGTGCCTGGAGTGCCCTCCGAGGGGAGCAGTTCTTC. Amino acid sequence: CAWSALRGEQFF. This chain joins TRBV30 and TRBJ2-1; tentatively, D is TRBD2 (5 bases). Per the germline V gene, CDR1 is GTSNPN and CDR2 is SVGIG (reference sequence). V shed 1 base and J shed 10 bases, with 11 bases lying between them. The CDR3 sequence is 12 residues long. Together with reference TRBV30 and TRBJ2-1, the CDR3 gives the full variable domain: SQTIHQWPATLVQPVGSPLSLECTVEGTSNPNLYWYRQAAGRGLQLLFYSVGIGQISSEVPQNLSASRPQDRQFILSSKKLLLSDSGFYLCAWSALRGEQFFGPGTRLTVL.

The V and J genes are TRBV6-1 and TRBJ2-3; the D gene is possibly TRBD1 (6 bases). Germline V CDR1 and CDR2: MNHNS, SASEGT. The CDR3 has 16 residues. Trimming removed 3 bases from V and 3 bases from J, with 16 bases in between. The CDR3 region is CASSEGAYQGTDTQYF. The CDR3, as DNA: TGTGCCAGCAGTGAGGGAGCCTACCAGGGGACAGATACGCAGTATTTT.

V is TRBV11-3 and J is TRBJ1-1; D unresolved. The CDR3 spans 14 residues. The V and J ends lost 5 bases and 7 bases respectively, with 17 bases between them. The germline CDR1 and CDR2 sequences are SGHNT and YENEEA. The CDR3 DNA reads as TGTGCCAGCAGCCTCGTCGGGGAGGGTCATGAAGCTTTCTTT. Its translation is CASSLVGEGHEAFF.

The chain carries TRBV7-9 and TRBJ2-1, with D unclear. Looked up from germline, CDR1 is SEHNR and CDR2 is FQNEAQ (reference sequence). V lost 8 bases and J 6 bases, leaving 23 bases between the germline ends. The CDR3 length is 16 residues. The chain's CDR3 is CASEPRLGEGLNEQFF. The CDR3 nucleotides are TGTGCCAGCGAACCGAGGCTGGGTGAAGGCCTCAATGAGCAGTTCTTC. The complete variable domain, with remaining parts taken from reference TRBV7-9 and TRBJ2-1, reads DTGVSQNPRHKITKRGQNVTFRCDPISEHNRLYWYRQTLGQGPEFLTYFQNEAQLEKSRLLSDRFSAERPKGSFSTLEIQRTEQGDSAMYLCASEPRLGEGLNEQFFGPGTRLTVL.

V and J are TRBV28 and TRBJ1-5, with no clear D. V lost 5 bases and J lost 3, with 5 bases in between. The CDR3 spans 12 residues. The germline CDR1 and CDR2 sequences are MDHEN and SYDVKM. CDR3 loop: CASSPLNQPQHF. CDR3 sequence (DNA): TGTGCCAGCAGTCCTCTCAATCAGCCCCAGCATTTT.

CDR3 DNA sequence: TGTGCCAGCAGCGTCGGGACTAGCGGGAGGACCCAGTACTTC. This codes for CASSVGTSGRTQYF. The gene calls are TRBV9 and TRBJ2-5; 14 nucleotides line up with TRBD2. Germline V lookup: CDR1 SGDLS, CDR2 YYNGEE. The CDR3 length is 14 residues. The J segment lost 7 bases and the V segment lost 2 bases, leaving 1 base of the junction unmatched.

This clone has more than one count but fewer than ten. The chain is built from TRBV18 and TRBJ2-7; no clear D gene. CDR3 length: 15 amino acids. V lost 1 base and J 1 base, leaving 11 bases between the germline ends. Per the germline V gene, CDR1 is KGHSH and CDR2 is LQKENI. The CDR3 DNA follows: TGTGCCAGCTCACCACTTGGTACTACGTCCTACGAGCAGTACTTC. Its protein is CASSPLGTTSYEQYF.

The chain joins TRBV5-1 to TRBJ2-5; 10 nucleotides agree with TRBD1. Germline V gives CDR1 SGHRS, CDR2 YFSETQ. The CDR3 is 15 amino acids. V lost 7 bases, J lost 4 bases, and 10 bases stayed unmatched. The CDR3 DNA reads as TGCGCCAGCTTTCCGGGACAGGGGAGTACAGAGACCCAGTACTTC. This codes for CASFPGQGSTETQYF.

CDR3 in amino acids: CASSPLGFLRNEQFF. The CDR3, as DNA: TGTGCCAGCAGCCCCCTGGGCTTCCTCCGCAATGAGCAGTTCTTC. The genes are TRBV7-6 and TRBJ2-1; the D is unclear. V gave up 5 bases and J gave up 6 bases, with 17 bases separating them. The CDR3 runs to 15 residues. Germline-derived CDR1 and CDR2 are SGHVS and FNYEAQ.

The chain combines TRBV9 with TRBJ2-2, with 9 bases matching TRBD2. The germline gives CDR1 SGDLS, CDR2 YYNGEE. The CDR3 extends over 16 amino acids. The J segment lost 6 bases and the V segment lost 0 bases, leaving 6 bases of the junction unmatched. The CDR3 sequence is CASSVALAGRSGELFF. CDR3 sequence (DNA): TGTGCCAGCAGCGTAGCGCTAGCGGGGAGATCCGGGGAGCTGTTTTTT.

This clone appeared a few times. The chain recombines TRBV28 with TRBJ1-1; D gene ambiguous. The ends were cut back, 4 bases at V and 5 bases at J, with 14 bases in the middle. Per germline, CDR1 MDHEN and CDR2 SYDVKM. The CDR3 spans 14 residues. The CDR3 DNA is TGTGCCAGCAGTTCCCGGTTGTACTCTACTGAAGCTTTCTTT. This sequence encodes CASSSRLYSTEAFF. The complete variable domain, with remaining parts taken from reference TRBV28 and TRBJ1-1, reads DVKVTQSSRYLVKRTGEKVFLECVQDMDHENMFWYRQDPGLGLRLIYFSYDVKMKEKGDIPEGYSVSREKKERFSLILESASTNQTSMYLCASSSRLYSTEAFFGQGTRLTVV.

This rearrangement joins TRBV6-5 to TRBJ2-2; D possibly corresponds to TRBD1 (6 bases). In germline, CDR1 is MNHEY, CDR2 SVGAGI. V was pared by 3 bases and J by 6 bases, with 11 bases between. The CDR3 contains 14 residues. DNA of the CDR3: TGTGCCAGCAGTTATTACAGGGTGGCCGGGGAGCTGTTTTTT. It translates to CASSYYRVAGELFF.

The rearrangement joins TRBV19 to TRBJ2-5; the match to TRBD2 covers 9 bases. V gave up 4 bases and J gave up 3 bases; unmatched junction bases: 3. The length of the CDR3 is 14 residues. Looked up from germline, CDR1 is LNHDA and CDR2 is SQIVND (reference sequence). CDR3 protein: CASSTSGVKETQYF. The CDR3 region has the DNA TGTGCCAGTAGTACTAGCGGGGTCAAAGAGACCCAGTACTTC. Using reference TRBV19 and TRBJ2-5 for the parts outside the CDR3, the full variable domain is DGGITQSPKYLFRKEGQNVTLSCEQNLNHDAMYWYRQDPGQGLRLIYYSQIVNDFQKGDIAEGYSVSREKKESFPLTVTSAQKNPTAFYLCASSTSGVKETQYFGPGTRLLVL.

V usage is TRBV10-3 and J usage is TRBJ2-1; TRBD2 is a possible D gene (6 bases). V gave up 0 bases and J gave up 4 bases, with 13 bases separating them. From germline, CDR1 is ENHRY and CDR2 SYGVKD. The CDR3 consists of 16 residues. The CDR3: CAISESRGGAYNEQFF. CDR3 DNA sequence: TGTGCCATCAGTGAGTCTCGGGGAGGCGCGTACAATGAGCAGTTCTTC.

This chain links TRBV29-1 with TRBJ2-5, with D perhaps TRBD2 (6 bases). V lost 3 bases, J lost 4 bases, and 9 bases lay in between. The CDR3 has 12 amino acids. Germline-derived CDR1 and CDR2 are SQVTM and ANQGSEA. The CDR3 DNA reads TGCAGCGTTGATAACGGGGGAGAGACCCAGTACTTC. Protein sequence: CSVDNGGETQYF.

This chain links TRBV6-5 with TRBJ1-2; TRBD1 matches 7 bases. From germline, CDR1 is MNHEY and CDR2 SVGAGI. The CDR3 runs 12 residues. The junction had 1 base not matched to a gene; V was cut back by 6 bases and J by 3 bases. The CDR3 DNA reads TGTGCCAGCAGCAGGGGGTACTATGGCTACACCTTC. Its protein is CASSRGYYGYTF.

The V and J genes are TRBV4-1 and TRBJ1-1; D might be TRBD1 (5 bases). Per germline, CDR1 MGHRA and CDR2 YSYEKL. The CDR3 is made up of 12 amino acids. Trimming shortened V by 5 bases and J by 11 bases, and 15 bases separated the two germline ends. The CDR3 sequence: CASSTSWGLAFF. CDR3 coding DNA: TGCGCCAGCAGCACATCGTGGGGCTTGGCTTTCTTT.

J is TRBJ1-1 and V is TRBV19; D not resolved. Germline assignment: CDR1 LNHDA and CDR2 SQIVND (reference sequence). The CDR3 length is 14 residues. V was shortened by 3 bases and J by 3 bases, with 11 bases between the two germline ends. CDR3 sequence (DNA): TGTGCCAGTAGTATGTTTAGAATGGACACTGAAGCTTTCTTT. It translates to CASSMFRMDTEAFF.

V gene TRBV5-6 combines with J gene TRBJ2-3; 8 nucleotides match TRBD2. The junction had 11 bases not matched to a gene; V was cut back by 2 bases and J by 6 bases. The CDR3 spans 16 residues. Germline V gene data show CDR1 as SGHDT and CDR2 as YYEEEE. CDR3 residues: CASSFGAGTRADTQYF. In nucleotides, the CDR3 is TGTGCCAGCAGCTTTGGGGCCGGGACTAGAGCCGATACGCAGTATTTT.

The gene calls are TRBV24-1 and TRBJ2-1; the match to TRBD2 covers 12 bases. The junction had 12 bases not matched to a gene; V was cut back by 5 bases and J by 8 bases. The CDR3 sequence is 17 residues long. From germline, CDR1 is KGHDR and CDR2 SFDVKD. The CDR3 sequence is CATSASSSGRARDEQFF. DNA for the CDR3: TGTGCCACCAGTGCCTCTTCTAGCGGGAGGGCCCGGGATGAGCAGTTCTTC.

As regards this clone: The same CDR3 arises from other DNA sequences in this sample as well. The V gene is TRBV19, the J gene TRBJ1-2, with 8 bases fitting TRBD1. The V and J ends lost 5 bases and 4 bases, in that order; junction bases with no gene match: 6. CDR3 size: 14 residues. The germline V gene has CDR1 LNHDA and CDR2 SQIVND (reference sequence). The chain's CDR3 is CASSPGQGGYGYTF. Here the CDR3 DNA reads TGTGCCAGTAGTCCAGGACAGGGTGGCTATGGCTACACCTTC.

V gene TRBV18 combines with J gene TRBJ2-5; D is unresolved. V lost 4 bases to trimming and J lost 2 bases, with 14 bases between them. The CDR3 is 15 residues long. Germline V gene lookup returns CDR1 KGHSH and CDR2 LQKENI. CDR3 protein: CASSLNDWKQETQYF. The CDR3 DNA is TGTGCCAGCTCACTGAACGACTGGAAGCAAGAGACCCAGTACTTC. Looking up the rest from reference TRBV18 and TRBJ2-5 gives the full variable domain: NAGVMQNPRHLVRRRGQEARLRCSPMKGHSHVYWYRQLPEEGLKFMVYLQKENIIDESGMPKERFSAEFPKEGPSILRIQQVVRGDSAAYFCASSLNDWKQETQYFGPGTRLLVL.

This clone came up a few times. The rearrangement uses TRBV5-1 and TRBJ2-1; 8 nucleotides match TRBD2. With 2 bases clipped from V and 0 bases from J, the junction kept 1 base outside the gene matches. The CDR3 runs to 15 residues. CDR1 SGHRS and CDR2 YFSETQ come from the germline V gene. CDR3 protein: CASSLAGASYNEQFF. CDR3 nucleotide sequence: TGCGCCAGCAGCTTAGCGGGAGCCTCCTACAATGAGCAGTTCTTC.